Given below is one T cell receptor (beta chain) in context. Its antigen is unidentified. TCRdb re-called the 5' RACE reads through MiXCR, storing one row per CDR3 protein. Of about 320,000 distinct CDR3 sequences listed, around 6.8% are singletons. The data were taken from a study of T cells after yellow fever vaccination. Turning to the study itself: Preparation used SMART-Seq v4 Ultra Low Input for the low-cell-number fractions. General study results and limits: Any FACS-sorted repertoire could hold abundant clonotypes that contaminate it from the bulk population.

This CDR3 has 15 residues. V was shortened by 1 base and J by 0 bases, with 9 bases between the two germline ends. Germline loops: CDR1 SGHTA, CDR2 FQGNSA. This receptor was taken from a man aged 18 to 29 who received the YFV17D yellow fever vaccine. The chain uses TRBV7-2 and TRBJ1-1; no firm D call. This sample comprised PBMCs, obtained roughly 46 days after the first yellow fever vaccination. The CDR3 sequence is CASSLVARLNTEAFF. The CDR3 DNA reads TGTGCCAGCAGCTTAGTGGCCAGACTGAACACTGAAGCTTTCTTT.